This T cell receptor (beta chain) was captured in a study of T cell responses to AZD1222 COVID-19 vaccine. The table came from immunoSEQ multiplex PCR; TCRdb's copy has only in-frame clones and leaves some out. The table includes approximately 57,000 clones, approximately 86% detected once. The germline CDR1 and CDR2 sequences are MDHEN and SYDVKM. V lost 6 bases and J lost 3, with 15 bases in between. The CDR3 is 14 amino acids. In its sample, this clone was seen once. The J gene is TRBJ2-7, the V gene TRBV28; D remains unclear. Sequencing used peripheral blood, obtained on day 0 of AZD1222 vaccination. The sequence was obtained from an adult in good health. The CDR3 protein is CASSPTETIYEQYF. Here the CDR3 DNA reads TGTGCCAGCAGCCCTACGGAGACGATCTACGAGCAGTACTTC.